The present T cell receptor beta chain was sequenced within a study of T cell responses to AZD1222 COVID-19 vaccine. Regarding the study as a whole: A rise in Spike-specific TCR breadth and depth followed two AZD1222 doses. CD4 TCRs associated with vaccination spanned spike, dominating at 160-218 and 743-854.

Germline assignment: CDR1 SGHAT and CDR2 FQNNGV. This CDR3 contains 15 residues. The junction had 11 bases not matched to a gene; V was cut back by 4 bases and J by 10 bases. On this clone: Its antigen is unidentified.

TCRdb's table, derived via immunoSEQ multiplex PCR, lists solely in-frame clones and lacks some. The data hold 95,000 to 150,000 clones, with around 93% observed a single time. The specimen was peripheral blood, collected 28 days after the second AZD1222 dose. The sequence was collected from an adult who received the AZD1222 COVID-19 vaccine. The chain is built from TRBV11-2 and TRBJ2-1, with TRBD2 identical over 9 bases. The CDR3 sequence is CASSSLAGGFREQFF. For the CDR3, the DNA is TGTGCCAGCAGCTCCCTGGCGGGAGGGTTCCGGGAGCAGTTCTTC. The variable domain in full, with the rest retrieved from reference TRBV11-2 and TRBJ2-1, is EAGVAQSPRYKIIEKRQSVAFWCNPISGHATLYWYQQILGQGPKLLIQFQNNGVVDDSQLPKDRFSAERLKGVDSTLKIQPAKLEDSAVYLCASSSLAGGFREQFFGPGTRLTVL.